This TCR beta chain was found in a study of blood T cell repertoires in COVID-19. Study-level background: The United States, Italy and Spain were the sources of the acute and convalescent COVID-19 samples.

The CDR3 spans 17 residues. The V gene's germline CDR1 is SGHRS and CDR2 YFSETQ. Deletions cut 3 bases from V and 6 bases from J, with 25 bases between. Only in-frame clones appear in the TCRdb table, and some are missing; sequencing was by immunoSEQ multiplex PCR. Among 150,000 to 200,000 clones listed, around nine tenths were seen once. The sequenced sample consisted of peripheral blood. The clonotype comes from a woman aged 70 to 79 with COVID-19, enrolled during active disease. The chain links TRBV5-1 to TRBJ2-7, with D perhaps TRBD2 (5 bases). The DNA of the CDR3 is TGCGCCAGCAGCTCAACCACGACCCGGGGAGCTACCTCCGAGCAGTACTTC. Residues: CASSSTTTRGATSEQYF.